The entry that follows covers one T cell receptor (beta chain) sequence. What it recognizes is unknown. At one end, the junction sequence differs from germline, possibly due to a read error. Scientists recovered RNA and DNA together from approximately 20-30 mg of unsorted bulk tissue. The patients lived with chronic HBV infection and had not yet received any treatment. The sample comes from a study of tumor-infiltrating lymphocytes in primary liver carcinoma. Study observations and caveats: Tumors had a top-250-clone fraction that was significantly higher than blood (p = 0.039).

The CDR3 is 13 amino acids. Germline CDR1 is SEHNR and CDR2 is FQNEAQ (reference sequence). A constant-region primer served to make TCR beta cDNA from approximately 490 ng total RNA. TCR beta libraries came from three nested multiplex PCR rounds using slightly modified ARM-PCR. Running around 9 cycles apiece, the first two PCR rounds relied on TRBV1-TRBV30 forward primers together with a C-beta reverse primer. TCRdb used MiXCR to reprocess the multiplex PCR reads, holding one entry per CDR3 protein. The sample lists 75,000 or so distinct CDR3 sequences, roughly two thirds occurring once. The V and J genes are TRBV7-9 and TRBJ2-3, with D maybe TRBD2 (6 bases). The sequence came from a man aged 40-49 years with primary liver carcinoma and hepatitis B virus infection. Sequencing used liver tumor tissue from sampling region 4. Subset: tumor region T4, right-lateral pole. This chain's CDR3 is CANSLGVADTQYF. Written as DNA, the CDR3 is TGTGCCAACAGCTTAGGAGTAGCGGATACACAGTATTTT.